These 21 T cell receptor beta chains share one sample of origin, sequenced in a study of T-cell reconstitution after alpha-beta-depleted transplantation in children. It was with unique molecular identifiers that the TCRbeta library was prepared. A single record per CDR3 protein comes from TCRdb applying MiXCR to the PCR reads. The repertoire holds about a million distinct CDR3 sequences, with about 29% as singletons. The sequencing used PBMCs, mostly from graft donor cells, collected 360 days after TCRalphabeta/CD19-depleted stem cell transplant. The receptor source for this set is a boy under two years old who had a stem cell transplant for SCID, so the T cells may come from the graft donor.

The chain uses TRBV6-1 and TRBJ1-2, with TRBD1 matching 7 bases. Germline values: CDR1 MNHNS, CDR2 SASEGT. The CDR3 consists of 12 residues. The trim removed 8 bases at V and 2 bases at J, leaving 2 bases unmatched. The CDR3 nucleotides are TGTGCCAGCTACAGGGGAAACTATGGCTACACCTTC. It is translated as CASYRGNYGYTF.

The chain has TRBV4-1 and TRBJ1-5, with a weak D call TRBD1 (6 bases). The CDR3 contains 17 residues. V lost 0 bases, J lost 1 base, and 13 bases lay in between. Germline CDR1 reads MGHRA; CDR2 reads YSYEKL. The CDR3 here is CASSQDVGGPSNQPQHF. The CDR3 DNA follows: TGCGCCAGCAGCCAAGATGTTGGGGGCCCGAGCAATCAGCCCCAGCATTTT.

This clonotype was recorded a few times. The V call is TRBV5-1, the J call TRBJ2-7; TRBD1 agrees at 7 bases. From germline, CDR1 is SGHRS and CDR2 YFSETQ. Germline trimming cut 3 bases from V and 3 bases from J; bases unmatched to any gene: 6. This CDR3 contains 14 residues. CDR3 in amino acids: CASSSQGNIYEQYF. For the CDR3, the DNA is TGCGCCAGCAGCTCACAGGGGAACATCTACGAGCAGTACTTC. The whole variable domain, remainder taken from reference TRBV5-1 and TRBJ2-7, is KAGVTQTPRYLIKTRGQQVTLSCSPISGHRSVSWYQQTPGQGLQFLFEYFSETQRNKGNFPGRFSGRQFSNSRSEMNVSTLELGDSALYLCASSSQGNIYEQYFGPGTRLTVT.

This clonotype was observed a few times. This sequence joins TRBV20-1 and TRBJ1-5; perhaps TRBD1 as D (6 bases). With 5 bases removed from V and 3 bases from J, the gap between germline ends came to 11 bases. Germline V gene lookup returns CDR1 DFQATT and CDR2 SNEGSKA (reference sequence). The CDR3 length is 13 residues. Here the CDR3 reads CSAQQGPNQPQHF. DNA for the CDR3: TGCAGTGCTCAACAGGGACCCAATCAGCCCCAGCATTTT.

The chain is built from TRBV12-3 or TRBV12-4 and TRBJ1-4; D might be TRBD1 (5 bases). With 2 bases removed from V and 14 bases from J, the gap between germline ends came to 9 bases. This CDR3 comprises 11 residues. CDR3 sequence reads: CASSLQGILFF. DNA for the CDR3: TGTGCCAGCAGTTTACAGGGCATTCTGTTTTTT.

The chain has TRBV29-1 and TRBJ2-7, with D maybe TRBD2 (6 bases). V lost 4 bases to trimming and J lost 0 bases, with 10 bases between them. CDR3 length equals 13 residues. CDR1 and CDR2 from the germline V gene are SQVTM and ANQGSEA. The chain's CDR3 is CSVVGGNSYEQYF. CDR3 sequence (DNA): TGCAGCGTTGTGGGGGGTAACTCCTACGAGCAGTACTTC.

This clonotype was counted once. This chain joins TRBV10-3 and TRBJ2-5; either TRBD1 or TRBD2 may supply D (5 bases each). V gave up 3 bases and J gave up 1 base, with 15 bases separating them. There are 16 residues in the CDR3. Per the germline V gene, CDR1 is ENHRY and CDR2 is SYGVKD. The CDR3 sequence is CAISDPPGRFQETQYF. DNA for the CDR3: TGTGCCATCAGTGACCCACCGGGACGCTTCCAAGAGACCCAGTACTTC.

In this sample, this clonotype turned up a few times. The CDR3 protein is CASSQPIRGSYEQYF. CDR3 coding DNA: TGCGCCAGCAGCCAACCCATCCGCGGCTCCTACGAGCAGTACTTC. V usage is TRBV4-1 and J usage is TRBJ2-7; D is undetermined. This CDR3 region has 15 residues. Germline V CDR1 and CDR2: MGHRA, YSYEKL. Deletions cut 2 bases from V and 0 bases from J, with 11 bases between.

This chain links TRBV4-3 with TRBJ1-2, with a possible D match to TRBD1 (5 bases). The CDR3 covers 14 residues. Trimming removed 0 bases at V and 5 bases at J, with 10 bases between. Germline CDR1 and CDR2: LGHNA and YSLEER. CDR3: CASSQEGPGYGYTF. In nucleotides, the CDR3 is TGCGCCAGCAGCCAAGAGGGGCCGGGTTATGGCTACACCTTC.

The chain carries TRBV30 and TRBJ2-1; weak D call: TRBD2 (7 bases). CDR3 size: 15 residues. V shed 0 bases and J shed 4 bases, with 13 bases lying between them. The germline CDR1 and CDR2 sequences are GTSNPN and SVGIG (reference sequence). CDR3 sequence (DNA): TGTGCCTGGAGTGTACTGGCGGGGGCGTACAATGAGCAGTTCTTC. Translating it yields CAWSVLAGAYNEQFF.

This chain uses TRBV10-3 with TRBJ2-5, with TRBD2 matching over 8 bases. This CDR3 region has 13 residues. Trimming took 4 bases from V and 9 from J; bases not matched to a gene: 7. Looked up from germline, CDR1 is ENHRY and CDR2 is SYGVKD. The CDR3, as DNA: TGTGCCATCAGTGCGATAGCCGGGGGGGCCCAGTACTTC. It specifies CAISAIAGGAQYF.

The chain uses TRBV9 and TRBJ2-5, with D perhaps matching TRBD2 (6 bases). The CDR3 consists of 15 residues. Germline CDR1 and CDR2: SGDLS and YYNGEE. V lost 0 bases, J lost 13 bases, and 22 bases lay in between. The CDR3 DNA follows: TGTGCCAGCAGCGTAGGGGGGGAAGAAGAGGGGTTGGTGTACTTC. Translated: CASSVGGEEEGLVYF.

This chain links TRBV12-3 or TRBV12-4 with TRBJ2-5, with D perhaps TRBD2 (6 bases). CDR3 size: 13 residues. Trimming shortened V by 7 bases and J by 5 bases, and 14 bases separated the two germline ends. The CDR3 sequence: CASTLRAGETQYF. Written as DNA, the CDR3 is TGTGCCAGCACCCTCCGGGCGGGGGAGACCCAGTACTTC.

The chain carries TRBV25-1 and TRBJ2-5; D may be TRBD1 (6 bases). Germline CDR1 MGHDK, CDR2 SYGVNS. The CDR3 totals 16 residues. Trimming removed 5 bases from V and 4 bases from J, with 20 bases in between. This chain's CDR3 is CASSLGAAGAAETQYF. The CDR3 DNA follows: TGTGCCAGCAGTTTAGGGGCTGCAGGGGCCGCAGAGACCCAGTACTTC. Filled out from reference TRBV25-1 and TRBJ2-5, the complete variable domain reads EADIYQTPRYLVIGTGKKITLECSQTMGHDKMYWYQQDPGMELHLIHYSYGVNSTEKGDLSSESTVSRIRTEHFPLTLESARPSHTSQYLCASSLGAAGAAETQYFGPGTRLLVL.

This clonotype was counted a few times. This rearrangement joins TRBV19 to TRBJ2-2; TRBD1 agrees at 10 bases. The V and J ends lost 1 base and 6 bases, in that order; junction bases with no gene match: 2. CDR1 and CDR2 (germline): LNHDA, SQIVND (reference sequence). The length of the CDR3 is 15 residues. The CDR3 DNA reads as TGTGCCAGTAGTATAGTCGGACAGGGGGCCGGGGAGCTGTTTTTT. Amino acids: CASSIVGQGAGELFF.

In its sample, this clonotype was seen a few times. J is TRBJ2-7 and V is TRBV28, with 9 nucleotides matching TRBD1. The junction had 14 bases not matched to a gene; V was cut back by 7 bases and J by 7 bases. Germline V gene sequence: CDR1 MDHEN, CDR2 SYDVKM. This CDR3 region has 15 residues. The CDR3 DNA sequence: TGTGCCAGCACCTTTTCCGGGACAGGGCATCTTGAGCAGTACTTC. This sequence encodes CASTFSGTGHLEQYF.

This chain connects TRBV12-3 or TRBV12-4 to TRBJ2-4; D remains unclear. V was cut by 7 bases and J by 6 bases, with 16 bases left in between. The CDR3 extends over 14 amino acids. The CDR3 here is CASTAPGWGNIQYF. CDR3 in DNA: TGTGCCAGCACCGCCCCGGGTTGGGGAAACATTCAGTACTTC.

The chain couples TRBV10-3 to TRBJ2-5; TRBD2 matches at 10 bases. J was trimmed by 5 bases and V by 4 bases; bases with no gene match: 7. Germline CDR1 is ENHRY and CDR2 is SYGVKD. The CDR3 is 15 residues long. The CDR3 DNA follows: TGTGCCATCAGTGTCAGCGGGGGGGCCTGGGAGACCCAGTACTTC. This codes for CAISVSGGAWETQYF.

The chain links TRBV4-1 to TRBJ2-3; a weak D match, TRBD1 (5 bases). The CDR3 is 13 residues long. Trimming removed 0 bases at V and 13 bases at J, with 14 bases between. Germline V gene sequence: CDR1 MGHRA, CDR2 YSYEKL. The CDR3 DNA is TGCGCCAGCAGCCAAGAAATCCAGGGTGAGGAGTATTTT. It translates to CASSQEIQGEEYF.

The rearrangement links TRBV9 to TRBJ1-1, with TRBD1 as a possible D gene (5 bases). V was shortened by 0 bases and J by 11 bases, with 17 bases between the two germline ends. Germline lookup yields CDR1 SGDLS and CDR2 YYNGEE. CDR3 length: 14 amino acids. The CDR3 region has the DNA TGTGCCAGCAGCGTAGAAGAGGTAGGGACCCGGGCTTTCTTT. This encodes CASSVEEVGTRAFF.

V and J are TRBV6-2 or TRBV6-3 and TRBJ1-1; 8 bases line up with TRBD1. Germline assignment: CDR1 MNHEY and CDR2 SVGEGT. There are 18 residues in the CDR3. Unmatched junction bases numbered 15, after V lost 5 bases and J lost 1 base. CDR3 bases: TGTGCCAGCAGTATCCCCAGGGGGCGAAATTTGTGGAACACTGAAGCTTTCTTT. Its translation: CASSIPRGRNLWNTEAFF.